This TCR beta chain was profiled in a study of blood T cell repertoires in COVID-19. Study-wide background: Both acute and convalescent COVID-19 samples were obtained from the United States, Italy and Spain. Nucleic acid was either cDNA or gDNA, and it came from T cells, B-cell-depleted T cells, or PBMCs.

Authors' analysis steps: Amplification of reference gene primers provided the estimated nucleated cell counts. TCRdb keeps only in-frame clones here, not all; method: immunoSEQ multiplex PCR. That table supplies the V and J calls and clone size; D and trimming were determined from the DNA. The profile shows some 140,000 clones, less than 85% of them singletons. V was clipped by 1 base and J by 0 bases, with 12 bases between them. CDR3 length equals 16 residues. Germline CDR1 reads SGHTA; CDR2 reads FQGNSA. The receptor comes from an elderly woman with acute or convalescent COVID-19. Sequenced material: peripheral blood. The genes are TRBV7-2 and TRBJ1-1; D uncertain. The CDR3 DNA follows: TGTGCCAGCAGCTTAGTCCCGACAAATATGAACACTGAAGCTTTCTTT. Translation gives CASSLVPTNMNTEAFF.